This T cell receptor beta chain stems from a study of identical twins. The CDR3 length is 13 residues. Trimming removed 0 bases from V and 0 bases from J, with 6 bases in between. Germline CDR1 and CDR2: DFQATT and SNEGSKA (reference sequence). TCRdb independently ran MiXCR on the 5' RACE reads; one entry per CDR3 protein. This sample has a few hundred thousand distinct CDR3 sequences, with approximately 25% found just once. In this sample, this clonotype turned up a few times. This sample also appeared in a second study, on T cells expressing NK-cell markers. According to that study: It was sorted CD3+CD56+NKG2C+, CD3+CD56+NKG2C- and CD3+CD56-NKG2C+ T cells that supplied the TCR beta repertoires.

This sequence originates from a woman younger than 35 in good health. The chain links TRBV20-1 to TRBJ2-7; no reliable D call. The sequenced sample was CD4+ T cells sorted from blood. This CDR3 reads CSARDVSSYEQYF. CDR3 bases: TGCAGTGCTAGAGATGTTAGCTCCTACGAGCAGTACTTC.